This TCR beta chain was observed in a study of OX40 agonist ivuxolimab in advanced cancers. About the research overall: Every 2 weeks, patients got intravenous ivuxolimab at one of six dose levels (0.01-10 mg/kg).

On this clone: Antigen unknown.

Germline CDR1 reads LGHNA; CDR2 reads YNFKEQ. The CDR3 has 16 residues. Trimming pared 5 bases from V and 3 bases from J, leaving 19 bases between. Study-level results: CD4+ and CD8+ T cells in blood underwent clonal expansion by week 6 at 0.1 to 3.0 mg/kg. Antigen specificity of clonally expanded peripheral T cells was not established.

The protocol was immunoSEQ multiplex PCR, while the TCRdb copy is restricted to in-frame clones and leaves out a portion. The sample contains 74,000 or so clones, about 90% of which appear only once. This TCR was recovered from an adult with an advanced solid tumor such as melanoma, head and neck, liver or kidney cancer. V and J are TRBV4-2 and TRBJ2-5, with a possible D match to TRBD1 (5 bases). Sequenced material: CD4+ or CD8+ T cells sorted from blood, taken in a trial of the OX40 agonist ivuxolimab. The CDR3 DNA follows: TGTGCCAGCAGCTTTTCAGGGCTCCATGTTGAAGAGACCCAGTACTTC. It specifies CASSFSGLHVEETQYF.